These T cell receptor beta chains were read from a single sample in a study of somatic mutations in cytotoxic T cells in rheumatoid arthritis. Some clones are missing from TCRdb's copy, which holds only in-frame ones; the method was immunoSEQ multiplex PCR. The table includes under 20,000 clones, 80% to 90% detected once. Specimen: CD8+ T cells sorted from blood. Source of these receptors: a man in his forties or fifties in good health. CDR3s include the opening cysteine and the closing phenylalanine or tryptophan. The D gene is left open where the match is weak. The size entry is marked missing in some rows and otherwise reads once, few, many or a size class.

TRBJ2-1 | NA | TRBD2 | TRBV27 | CASSLRAGGPNEQFF | TGTGCCAGCAGTTTACGGGCGGGAGGGCCAAATGAGCAGTTCTTC
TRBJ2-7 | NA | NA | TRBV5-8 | CASRATAAAPLEQYF | TGTGCCAGCAGGGCCACGGCGGCAGCTCCTCTCGAGCAGTACTTC
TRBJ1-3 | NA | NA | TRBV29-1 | CSVEESQGGDGRFSGNTIYF | TGCAGCGTTGAAGAGAGTCAAGGGGGGGACGGCCGCTTCTCTGGAAACACCATATATTTT
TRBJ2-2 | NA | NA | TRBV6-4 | CASKNLGQNTGELFF | TGTGCCAGCAAGAACCTAGGACAGAACACCGGGGAGCTGTTTTTT
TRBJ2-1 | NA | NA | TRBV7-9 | CASSSYYSNEQFF | TGTGCCAGCAGCTCATACTATAGCAATGAGCAGTTCTTC
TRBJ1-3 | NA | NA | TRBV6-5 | CASSYSMTGGGTIYF | TGTGCCAGCAGTTACTCGATGACAGGCGGAGGCACCATATATTTT
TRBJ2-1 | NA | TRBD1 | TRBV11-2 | CASSSPEQGVTSSYNEQFF | TGTGCCAGCAGCTCCCCTGAACAGGGGGTTACCAGCTCCTACAATGAGCAGTTCTTC
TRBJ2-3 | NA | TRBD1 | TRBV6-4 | CASSETGATDTQYF | TGTGCCAGCAGTGAGACAGGGGCCACAGATACGCAGTATTTT
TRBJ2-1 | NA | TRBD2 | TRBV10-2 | CASSESTLASGRYNEQFF | TGCGCCAGCAGTGAGTCGACTCTGGCTAGCGGCAGATACAATGAGCAGTTCTTC
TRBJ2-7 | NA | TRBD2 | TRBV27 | CASSDGTSGRYEQYF | TGTGCCAGCAGTGACGGGACTAGCGGGAGGTACGAGCAGTACTTC
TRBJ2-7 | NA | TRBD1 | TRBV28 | CASSTSQGARSYEQYF | TGTGCCAGCAGTACCTCACAGGGGGCTAGGTCCTACGAGCAGTACTTC
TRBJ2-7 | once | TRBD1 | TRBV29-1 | CSVFPVTGGRNEQYF | TGCAGCGTCTTTCCAGTGACAGGGGGCAGGAACGAGCAGTACTTC
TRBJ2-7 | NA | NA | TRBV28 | CAAEGSSEQYF | TGTGCCGCCGAGGGATCCTCCGAGCAGTACTTC
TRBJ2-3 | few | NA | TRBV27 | CASSSLNAYFTDTQYF | TGTGCCAGCAGTTCTCTCAACGCATACTTCACAGATACGCAGTATTTT
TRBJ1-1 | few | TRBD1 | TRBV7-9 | CASSQSGQGAFF | TGTGCCAGCAGCCAAAGTGGACAGGGAGCTTTCTTT
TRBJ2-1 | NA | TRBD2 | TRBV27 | CASRNQREYGYNEQFF | TGTGCCAGCAGGAATCAGCGGGAGTACGGCTACAATGAGCAGTTCTTC
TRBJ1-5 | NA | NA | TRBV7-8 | CASSLVQGERPQHF | TGTGCCAGCAGCTTAGTACAGGGAGAACGGCCCCAGCATTTT
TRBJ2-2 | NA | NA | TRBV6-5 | CASRAGFTGELFF | TGTGCCAGCAGGGCGGGGTTTACCGGGGAGCTGTTTTTT
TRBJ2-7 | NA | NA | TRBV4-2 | CASSQDGLAYEQYF | TGTGCCAGCAGCCAAGATGGGCTAGCCTACGAGCAGTACTTC
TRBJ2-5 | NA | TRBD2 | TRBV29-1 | CSVEGLAGDETQYF | TGCAGCGTTGAGGGACTAGCGGGAGATGAGACCCAGTACTTC
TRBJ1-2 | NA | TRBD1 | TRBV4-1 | CASSPKTGSTYGYTF | TGCGCCAGCAGCCCCAAGACAGGGAGTACCTATGGCTACACCTTC
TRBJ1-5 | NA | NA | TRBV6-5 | CASTPTDSNQPQHF | TGTGCCAGCACTCCGACAGATAGCAATCAGCCCCAGCATTTT
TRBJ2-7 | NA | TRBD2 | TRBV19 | CASSKGLAYFPSEQYF | TGTGCCAGTAGTAAGGGACTAGCGTATTTCCCCTCCGAGCAGTACTTC
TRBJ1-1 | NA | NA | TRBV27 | CASSLFWGGANTEAFF | TGTGCCAGCAGTTTATTCTGGGGGGGGGCGAACACTGAAGCTTTCTTT
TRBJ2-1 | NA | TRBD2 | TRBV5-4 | CASSFGLDSYNEQFF | TGTGCCAGCAGCTTTGGACTAGACTCCTACAATGAGCAGTTCTTC
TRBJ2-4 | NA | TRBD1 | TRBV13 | CASSPNRGQENIQYF | TGTGCCAGCAGCCCAAACAGGGGCCAGGAGAACATTCAGTACTTC
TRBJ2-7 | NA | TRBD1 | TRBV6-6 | CASSKTGSSYEQYF | TGTGCCAGCAGTAAGACAGGGAGCTCCTACGAGCAGTACTTC
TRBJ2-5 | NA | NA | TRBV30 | CAWTSVSETQYF | TGTGCCTGGACCAGCGTATCAGAGACCCAGTACTTC
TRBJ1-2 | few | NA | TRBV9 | CASSTNRVSGYTF | TGTGCCAGCAGCACAAACAGGGTTTCTGGCTACACCTTC
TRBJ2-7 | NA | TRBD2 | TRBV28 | CASTPGGSYEQYF | TGTGCCAGCACCCCGGGGGGTTCCTACGAGCAGTACTTC
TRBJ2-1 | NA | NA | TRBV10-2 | CASGGPGTGDEQFF | TGCGCCAGCGGGGGACCCGGAACGGGCGATGAGCAGTTCTTC
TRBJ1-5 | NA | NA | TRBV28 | CASSFGVNQPQHF | TGTGCCAGCAGTTTCGGGGTCAATCAGCCCCAGCATTTT
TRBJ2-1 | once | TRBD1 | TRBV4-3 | CASSPGTGINEQFF | TGCGCCAGCAGCCCCGGGACAGGGATCAATGAGCAGTTCTTC
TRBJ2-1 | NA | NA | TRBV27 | CASSLSKTGGSNEQFF | TGTGCCAGCAGTTTATCGAAGACAGGAGGGAGCAATGAGCAGTTCTTC
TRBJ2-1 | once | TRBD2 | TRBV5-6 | CASSLAAEGLYNEQFF | TGTGCCAGCAGCTTGGCGGCGGAGGGACTATACAATGAGCAGTTCTTC
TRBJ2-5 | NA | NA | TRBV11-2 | CASSPGARKETQYF | TGTGCCAGCAGCCCAGGGGCCAGGAAAGAGACCCAGTACTTC
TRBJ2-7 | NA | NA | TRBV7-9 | CASFARSGPPYEQYF | TGTGCCAGCTTTGCAAGGAGCGGGCCCCCCTACGAGCAGTACTTC
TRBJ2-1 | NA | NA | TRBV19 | CASSVVGGRWNEQFF | TGTGCCAGTAGTGTCGTAGGCGGTAGATGGAATGAGCAGTTCTTC
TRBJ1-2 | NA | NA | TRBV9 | CASSPYLGSPSLYGYTF | TGTGCCAGCAGCCCCTATCTGGGCAGCCCCTCTCTCTATGGCTACACCTTC
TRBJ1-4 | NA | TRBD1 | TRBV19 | CASSIGEGQGYEKLFF | TGTGCCAGTAGTATTGGAGAGGGACAGGGGTATGAAAAACTGTTTTTT
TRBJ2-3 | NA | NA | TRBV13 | CASSSGIYGSSRVTDTQYF | TGTGCCAGCAGCTCCGGGATTTACGGGAGTAGTCGGGTCACAGATACGCAGTATTTT
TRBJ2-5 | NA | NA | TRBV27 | CASSLSSGFWQETQYF | TGTGCCAGCAGTTTATCGTCGGGATTTTGGCAAGAGACCCAGTACTTC
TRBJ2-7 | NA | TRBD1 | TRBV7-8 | CASSFRDRAYEQYF | TGTGCCAGCAGCTTCCGGGACAGGGCCTACGAGCAGTACTTC
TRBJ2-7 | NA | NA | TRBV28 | CASSTQTYADEQYF | TGTGCCAGCAGTACTCAGACATACGCCGACGAGCAGTACTTC
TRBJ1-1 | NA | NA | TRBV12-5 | CASGYKNTEAFF | TGTGCTAGTGGTTATAAAAACACTGAAGCTTTCTTT
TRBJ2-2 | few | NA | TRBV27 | CATRQRRGPNTGELFF | TGTGCCACCCGTCAGAGGCGGGGCCCGAACACCGGGGAGCTGTTTTTT
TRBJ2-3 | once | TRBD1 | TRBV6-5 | CASSQGGTDTQYF | TGTGCCAGCAGCCAGGGGGGCACAGATACGCAGTATTTT
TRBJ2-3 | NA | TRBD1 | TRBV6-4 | CASSEGQGADTQYF | TGTGCCAGCAGTGAGGGACAGGGGGCAGATACGCAGTATTTT
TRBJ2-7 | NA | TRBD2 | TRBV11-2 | CASSFLAGVPHEQYF | TGTGCCAGCAGCTTCCTAGCGGGAGTTCCCCACGAGCAGTACTTC